The 28 T cell receptor beta chains reported below all come from one sample, sequenced in a study of early T cells in non-severe SARS-CoV-2 infection (dated by TCRdb to 2020 to 2023). The library was prepared using 5' RACE. These reads were obtained on a NextSeq 500. TCRdb handled the public reads itself, with Q25 trimming in fastp and clone calling in MiXCR, and kept productive beta chains. CDR3 protein duplicates are merged, each entry listing the most common genes and DNA. The sample data list around 67,000 distinct CDR3 sequences, and about an eighth of these were observed just once. The biggest ten clones account for roughly 1.2% of the sample. Sequenced material: whole blood. The receptor source for this set is an adult who was a healthcare worker with PCR-confirmed SARS-CoV-2 infection or an uninfected control (not recorded which).

There are many counts of this clonotype. V and J are TRBV6-2 or TRBV6-3 and TRBJ2-3; D is unclear. Germline values: CDR1 MNHEY, CDR2 SVGEGT. V was trimmed by 0 bases and J by 3 bases, leaving 16 bases between them. This CDR3 has 17 residues. CDR3 residues: CASSYSTQRSRTDTQYF. The CDR3, as DNA: TGTGCCAGCAGTTACTCGACCCAGAGGAGTCGGACAGATACGCAGTATTTT.

This clonotype was observed many times. The genes are TRBV7-2 and TRBJ2-7, with D maybe TRBD2 (7 bases). This CDR3 has 15 amino acids. Germline-derived CDR1 and CDR2 are SGHTA and FQGNSA. The V and J ends lost 1 base and 8 bases respectively, with 18 bases between them. The CDR3, as DNA: TGTGCCAGCAGCTTAGATCCCCCGGGGGGCCCTCAGCAGTACTTC. Its translation: CASSLDPPGGPQQYF.

This clonotype was counted at least ten times. CDR3 residues: CASSADSGNSNEQFF. The CDR3 DNA reads TGTGCCAGCAGTGCGGATAGCGGGAACAGCAATGAGCAGTTCTTC. The rearrangement links TRBV6-4 to TRBJ2-1; 8 bases fit TRBD2. This CDR3 has 15 amino acids. Germline assignment: CDR1 MRHNA and CDR2 SNTAGT. Trimming at V came to 4 bases and at J to 6 bases, leaving 8 bases not matched to a gene.

This clonotype was counted many times. The rearrangement links TRBV10-3 to TRBJ2-2, with 10 bases fitting TRBD2. CDR1 and CDR2 from the germline V gene are ENHRY and SYGVKD. With V trimmed by 4 bases and J by 5 bases, 10 bases remained unmatched. The CDR3 extends over 17 amino acids. The CDR3 is CAISASSGSIGTGELFF. DNA of the CDR3: TGTGCCATCAGTGCGTCTAGCGGGAGCATTGGGACCGGGGAGCTGTTTTTT.

Ten or more counts support this clonotype. The V gene is TRBV14, the J gene TRBJ1-1; TRBD1 matches 10 bases. V dropped 4 bases and J dropped 1; count of bases not matched to a gene: 6. Germline assignment: CDR1 SGHDN and CDR2 FVKESK. The CDR3 runs to 16 residues. The CDR3 reads CASSPPRTGGNTEAFF. Written as DNA, the CDR3 is TGTGCCAGCAGCCCCCCAAGGACAGGGGGGAACACTGAAGCTTTCTTT.

This clonotype was recorded many times. V gene TRBV4-2 combines with J gene TRBJ2-7; 8 bases map to TRBD2. Germline V gene lookup returns CDR1 LGHNA and CDR2 YNFKEQ. This CDR3 region has 15 residues. The trim removed 4 bases at V and 4 bases at J, leaving 9 bases unmatched. CDR3 DNA sequence: TGTGCCAGCAGCCCAGGGGCGGGGGGCGGATACGAGCAGTACTTC. Protein sequence: CASSPGAGGGYEQYF.

This clonotype was recorded at least ten times. This chain connects TRBV27 to TRBJ1-5; possible D gene TRBD1, 6 bases. Per germline, CDR1 MNHEY and CDR2 SMNVEV (reference sequence). Trimming took 5 bases from V and 5 from J, leaving 19 bases between them. The CDR3 loop spans 16 amino acids. The CDR3 nucleotides read TGTGCCAGCAGTCTCACTCACAGGGAACTAGATCAGCCCCAGCATTTT. This encodes CASSLTHRELDQPQHF.

This clonotype was observed at least ten times. The chain couples TRBV9 to TRBJ1-4; no clear D gene. The germline V gene has CDR1 SGDLS and CDR2 YYNGEE. The CDR3 runs 14 residues. V was trimmed by 0 bases and J by 5 bases, leaving 8 bases between them. This CDR3 is CASSVGGINEKLFF. The CDR3 region has the DNA TGTGCCAGCAGCGTAGGAGGAATCAATGAAAAACTGTTTTTT.

This clonotype came up many times. The rearrangement uses TRBV20-1 and TRBJ2-3; TRBD2 might be the D (6 bases). Deletions cut 0 bases from V and 1 base from J, with 11 bases between. The germline V gene has CDR1 DFQATT and CDR2 SNEGSKA (reference sequence). The CDR3 covers 15 residues. CDR3 sequence: CSARDRAGRTDTQYF. As DNA, the CDR3 is TGCAGTGCTAGAGACAGAGCGGGCCGCACAGATACGCAGTATTTT.

This clonotype was counted ten times or more. The chain recombines TRBV4-2 with TRBJ1-5; D might be TRBD1 (6 bases). Trimming shortened V by 0 bases and J by 10 bases, and 19 bases separated the two germline ends. CDR1 and CDR2 from the germline V gene are LGHNA and YNFKEQ. CDR3 size: 16 residues. The CDR3 here is CASSQDRGQAGTPQHF. The CDR3 nucleotides read TGTGCCAGCAGCCAAGATCGGGGACAAGCCGGGACACCCCAGCATTTT.

This clonotype was counted a few times. V and J are TRBV7-9 and TRBJ2-5; 12 nucleotides agree with TRBD1. Per the germline V gene, CDR1 is SEHNR and CDR2 is FQNEAQ (reference sequence). The CDR3 runs 17 residues. J was trimmed by 4 bases and V by 5 bases; bases with no gene match: 11. The CDR3 region is CASSPWGTGGFGETQYF. The DNA of the CDR3 is TGTGCCAGCAGCCCATGGGGGACAGGGGGCTTCGGAGAGACCCAGTACTTC.

The sample holds many counts of this clonotype. The chain recombines TRBV12-3 or TRBV12-4 with TRBJ1-2; D is perhaps TRBD1 (5 bases). Trimming removed 4 bases at V and 8 bases at J, with 20 bases between. CDR3 length: 15 residues. The CDR3 here is CASSSDLGGVHGYTF. The CDR3 DNA follows: TGTGCCAGCAGTTCAGATCTTGGGGGAGTACACGGCTACACCTTC.

This clonotype was counted ten times or more. The V call is TRBV27, the J call TRBJ1-1; D is unclear. This CDR3 has 13 amino acids. Germline V gene sequence: CDR1 MNHEY, CDR2 SMNVEV (reference sequence). The ends were cut back, 8 bases at V and 3 bases at J, with 13 bases in the middle. As DNA, the CDR3 is TGTGCCAGCGGGGTGCGGTACGACACTGAAGCTTTCTTT. Translated, it gives CASGVRYDTEAFF.

There are many counts of this clonotype. The rearrangement uses TRBV6-1 and TRBJ1-4; 10 bases align to TRBD1. From germline, CDR1 is MNHNS and CDR2 SASEGT. Trimming removed 6 bases from V and 7 bases from J; junction bases left unmatched: 8. The CDR3 extends over 15 amino acids. CDR3 DNA sequence: TGTGCCAGCAGCCTAGGACAGGGGGGGAGTGAAAAACTGTTTTTT. Translated, it gives CASSLGQGGSEKLFF.

This clonotype was detected ten times or more. The gene calls are TRBV7-9 and TRBJ2-5, with D possibly being TRBD1 (6 bases). Trimming left V 1 base short and J 5 bases short, with 11 bases between. This CDR3 region has 14 residues. Germline assignment: CDR1 SEHNR and CDR2 FQNEAQ (reference sequence). The CDR3 loop is CASSLGGGTETQYF. In DNA form, the CDR3 reads TGTGCCAGCAGCTTAGGAGGGGGTACTGAGACCCAGTACTTC.

This clonotype was recorded many times. CDR3 nucleotides: TGTGCCAGCAGCTTAAAAGGGGGACCCACAGATACGCAGTATTTT. The encoded protein is CASSLKGGPTDTQYF. This chain links TRBV11-3 with TRBJ2-3; D may be TRBD1 (6 bases). V was shortened by 2 bases and J by 2 bases, with 11 bases between the two germline ends. The CDR3 runs 15 residues. The germline V gene has CDR1 SGHNT and CDR2 YENEEA.

This clonotype was counted many times. The chain has TRBV7-2 and TRBJ1-3; no firm D call. Trimming shortened V by 0 bases and J by 3 bases, and 12 bases separated the two germline ends. This CDR3 has 16 residues. Germline lookup yields CDR1 SGHTA and CDR2 FQGNSA. CDR3 coding DNA: TGTGCCAGCAGCTTAGCTAACCCCGGAGGTGGAAACACCATATATTTT. Translation gives CASSLANPGGGNTIYF.

This clonotype was counted at least ten times. J is TRBJ2-1 and V is TRBV11-3; D possibly uses TRBD1 or TRBD2 (5 bases each). CDR1 SGHNT and CDR2 YENEEA come from the germline V gene. The germline V and J ends were trimmed by 5 bases and 4 bases, with 12 bases remaining between them. The CDR3 consists of 14 residues. The CDR3 sequence is CASSPGRSYNEQFF. Here the CDR3 DNA reads TGTGCCAGCAGCCCGGGACGAAGTTACAATGAGCAGTTCTTC.

This clonotype was found many times. The chain employs TRBV3-1 and TRBJ2-3; D might be TRBD1 or TRBD2, each matching 5 bases. The ends were cut back, 4 bases at V and 0 bases at J, with 11 bases in the middle. This CDR3 region has 15 residues. Germline loops: CDR1 LGHDT, CDR2 YNNKEL (reference sequence). The CDR3 DNA sequence: TGTGCCAGCAGCCCGGTGGGGACGAGCACAGATACGCAGTATTTT. It translates to CASSPVGTSTDTQYF.

This clonotype was seen only a few times. The V call is TRBV27, the J call TRBJ2-1; perhaps TRBD2 as D (6 bases). The CDR3 runs 17 residues. In germline, CDR1 is MNHEY, CDR2 SMNVEV (reference sequence). The V and J ends lost 6 bases and 0 bases respectively, with 18 bases between them. CDR3 nucleotides: TGTGCCAGCAGCCAAACCGCGGGGCCACGCTCCTACAATGAGCAGTTCTTC. This codes for CASSQTAGPRSYNEQFF.

This clonotype was observed at least ten times. This chain uses TRBV6-1 with TRBJ2-1; TRBD2 matches at 9 bases. In germline, CDR1 is MNHNS, CDR2 SASEGT. The CDR3 covers 16 residues. Trimming removed 2 bases from V and 2 bases from J; junction bases left unmatched: 4. The CDR3 coding sequence is TGTGCCAGCAGTGAAAAGGGCGGGGGGGCCTACAATGAGCAGTTCTTC. Its translation: CASSEKGGGAYNEQFF.

The rearrangement links TRBV29-1 to TRBJ2-5, with 7 bases matching TRBD1. CDR3 length: 13 residues. The V and J ends lost 6 bases and 1 base, in that order; junction bases with no gene match: 5. Per germline, CDR1 SQVTM and CDR2 ANQGSEA. CDR3 bases: TGCAGCGTAAACAGGGGTACCCAAGAGACCCAGTACTTC. Residues: CSVNRGTQETQYF.

This clonotype was counted at least ten times. The V call is TRBV7-2, the J call TRBJ2-1; no definite D call. V shed 4 bases and J shed 4 bases, with 8 bases lying between them. This CDR3 is 13 amino acids long. The germline V gene has CDR1 SGHTA and CDR2 FQGNSA. The CDR3 is CASSSYVYNEQFF. The CDR3 DNA reads as TGTGCCAGCAGCTCATACGTATACAATGAGCAGTTCTTC.

This clonotype was seen repeatedly, ten times or more. V usage is TRBV4-2 and J usage is TRBJ2-3, with 10 bases matching TRBD1. This CDR3 has 18 residues. The germline CDR1 and CDR2 sequences are LGHNA and YNFKEQ. The junction had 10 bases not matched to a gene; V was cut back by 0 bases and J by 4 bases. The CDR3, as DNA: TGTGCCAGCAGCCAAGAATTTTCGGGACAGGGGTTTGCAGATACGCAGTATTTT. Protein product: CASSQEFSGQGFADTQYF.

In its sample, this clonotype was seen many times. This chain uses TRBV24-1 with TRBJ1-3; maybe TRBD1 (6 bases). The CDR3 sequence is 15 residues long. V was clipped by 4 bases and J by 3 bases, with 12 bases between them. Per the germline V gene, CDR1 is KGHDR and CDR2 is SFDVKD. The CDR3 DNA sequence: TGTGCCACCAGTGACTCGGACAGCCGTGGAAACACCATATATTTT. It codes for CATSDSDSRGNTIYF.

This clonotype occurred many times. This sequence joins TRBV11-2 and TRBJ2-3, with TRBD2 identical over 7 bases. V lost 5 bases and J lost 5; bases outside the gene matches: 10. CDR3 length: 15 residues. CDR1 and CDR2 (germline): SGHAT, FQNNGV. CDR3 loop: CASSLPPSGGDTQYF. The DNA of the CDR3 is TGTGCCAGCAGCCTCCCTCCGTCGGGAGGAGATACGCAGTATTTT.

V gene TRBV6-6 combines with J gene TRBJ2-7; TRBD1 agrees at 7 bases. The germline V gene encodes CDR1 MNHNY and CDR2 SVGAGI (reference sequence). This CDR3 contains 13 residues. Trimming took 5 bases from V and 7 from J; bases not matched to a gene: 8. The CDR3 region has the DNA TGTGCCAGCAGTAGGGGACAGCCAGAAGAGCAGTACTTC. Protein sequence: CASSRGQPEEQYF.

This clonotype was seen ten or more times. In DNA form, the CDR3 reads TGTGCCAGCAGCTTGCAAACCGGGACAGGGCCCTACAATGAGCAGTTCTTC. Translation: CASSLQTGTGPYNEQFF. The rearrangement links TRBV7-2 to TRBJ2-1; 9 nucleotides agree with TRBD1. J gave up 2 bases and V 3 bases, and 8 bases lay outside the gene matches. Per germline, CDR1 SGHTA and CDR2 FQGNSA. The CDR3 has 17 amino acids.